Each of the 29 T cell receptor beta chains below was sequenced from the same sample in a study of regulatory T cells in long-lasting Graves disease. As to time point: persistent/refractory GD, antithyroid drugs over 5 years with positive TRAb. Extracted PBMC RNA gave rise to the TCR library. Both iRepertoire HTBI primers and Arm-PCR of CDR3 regions were used to build the TCR beta libraries. TCRdb reanalysed the multiplex PCR reads using MiXCR and keeps one entry per CDR3 protein. The table has over 650,000 distinct CDR3 sequences, about 32% seen once. The material was peripheral blood mononuclear cells (PBMCs), obtained when the disease was refractory, from a patient treated with antithyroid drugs. All receptors come from a female donor with Graves disease.

The chain links TRBV7-2 to TRBJ2-1; TRBD2 agrees at 12 bases. CDR3 length: 18 amino acids. With V trimmed by 1 base and J by 10 bases, 14 bases remained unmatched. Germline V CDR1 and CDR2: SGHTA, FQGNSA. Here the CDR3 reads CASSLVSYGLAGPQEQFF. The CDR3 DNA reads TGTGCCAGCAGCTTAGTCTCTTATGGACTAGCGGGACCCCAGGAGCAGTTCTTC.

This clonotype was seen ten or more times. In DNA, the CDR3 is TGCAGTGCTACGACAGGGCCCACTGAAGCTTTCTTT. Translated: CSATTGPTEAFF. The chain couples TRBV20-1 to TRBJ1-1, with 7 bases that match TRBD1. The germline V gene encodes CDR1 DFQATT and CDR2 SNEGSKA (reference sequence). This CDR3 spans 12 amino acids. V was pared by 4 bases and J by 4 bases, with 3 bases of the junction left unmatched.

This clonotype was found a few times. The chain recombines TRBV9 with TRBJ1-2; D is undetermined. The CDR3 runs 15 residues. V was pared by 4 bases and J by 0 bases, with 13 bases between. From germline, CDR1 is SGDLS and CDR2 YYNGEE. The CDR3 here is CASSPGGSANYGYTF. The CDR3 bases are TGTGCCAGCAGCCCCGGTGGCTCAGCTAACTATGGCTACACCTTC. Full variable domain (missing parts from reference TRBV9 and TRBJ1-2): DSGVTQTPKHLITATGQRVTLRCSPRSGDLSVYWYQQSLDQGLQFLIQYYNGEERAKGNILERFSAQQFPDLHSELNLSSLELGDSALYFCASSPGGSANYGYTFGSGTRLTVV.

This clonotype was recorded a few times. The rearrangement links TRBV12-3 or TRBV12-4 to TRBJ2-7; possibly TRBD1 for D (6 bases). There are 13 residues in the CDR3. Trimming shortened V by 2 bases and J by 5 bases, and 10 bases separated the two germline ends. In nucleotides, the CDR3 is TGTGCCAGCAGTTTATGGGGGCCGGACGAGCAGTACTTC. This translates into CASSLWGPDEQYF.

The genes are TRBV5-6 and TRBJ1-2, with unresolved D. In germline, CDR1 is SGHDT, CDR2 YYEEEE. The CDR3 spans 16 residues. V lost 5 bases and J 4 bases, leaving 21 bases between the germline ends. The CDR3 sequence: CASRLVRPSQSYGYTF. CDR3 bases: TGTGCCAGCAGACTAGTTCGCCCGTCACAGTCCTATGGCTACACCTTC.

This clonotype was found many times. The CDR3 nucleotides are TGTGCCAGCAGGGGAGGGTGGTCTGACCCGATGAACACTGAAGCTTTCTTT. The encoded protein is CASRGGWSDPMNTEAFF. The V gene is TRBV28, the J gene TRBJ1-1; D is uncertain. V was cut by 6 bases and J by 0 bases, with 20 bases left in between. From germline, CDR1 is MDHEN and CDR2 SYDVKM. There are 17 residues in the CDR3.

This clonotype was picked up many times. V gene TRBV12-3 or TRBV12-4 combines with J gene TRBJ2-6, with TRBD1 as a possible D gene (5 bases). The length of the CDR3 is 17 residues. V was pared by 6 bases and J by 1 base, with 16 bases between. The CDR3 reads CASSLQDSLSGANVLTF. DNA of the CDR3: TGTGCCAGCAGCCTTCAAGACAGTCTTTCTGGGGCCAACGTCCTGACTTTC.

This clonotype was detected many times. This rearrangement joins TRBV27 to TRBJ1-2; the D gene is possibly TRBD1 (5 bases). V was shortened by 5 bases and J by 2 bases, with 15 bases between the two germline ends. CDR3 length: 15 residues. CDR1 and CDR2 (germline): MNHEY, SMNVEV (reference sequence). CDR3 amino acids: CASSPSTAPNYGYTF. The CDR3 DNA is TGTGCCAGCAGTCCATCGACAGCTCCAAACTATGGCTACACCTTC.

V gene TRBV5-6 combines with J gene TRBJ1-1; D remains unclear. Germline assignment: CDR1 SGHDT and CDR2 YYEEEE. This CDR3 is 19 amino acids long. Trimming took off 2 bases at V and 1 base at J, with 24 bases between the two ends. The CDR3 region has the DNA TGTGCCAGCAGCTTAGGCCCGGACCACAATGACTTTGGGAACACTGAAGCTTTCTTT. Translating it yields CASSLGPDHNDFGNTEAFF. Full variable domain (remainder filled in from reference TRBV5-6 and TRBJ1-1): DAGVTQSPTHLIKTRGQQVTLRCSPKSGHDTVSWYQQALGQGPQFIFQYYEEEERQRGNFPDRFSGHQFPNYSSELNVNALLLGDSALYLCASSLGPDHNDFGNTEAFFGQGTRLTVV.

This clonotype was counted a few times. The chain has TRBV3-1 and TRBJ1-4; 7 bases are a match to TRBD1. The CDR3 is 15 amino acids. Trimming removed 0 bases from V and 5 bases from J; junction bases left unmatched: 3. Germline V gene data show CDR1 as LGHDT and CDR2 as YNNKEL (reference sequence). CDR3 bases: TGTGCCAGCAGCCAAGACCCAGGGGGAAATGAAAAACTGTTTTTT. As protein: CASSQDPGGNEKLFF.

The V and J genes are TRBV15 and TRBJ1-1; 7 nucleotides align to TRBD1. CDR3 length: 15 amino acids. CDR1 and CDR2 (germline): LNHNV, YYDKDF (reference sequence). Trimming cost V 1 base and J 5 bases; bases outside gene matches: 7. Written as DNA, the CDR3 is TGTGCCACCAGCAGAGTACAGGGGATTCGAACTGAAGCTTTCTTT. Amino acid sequence: CATSRVQGIRTEAFF.

This sequence joins TRBV11-2 and TRBJ1-1; no firm D call. Trimming took off 5 bases at V and 1 base at J, with 14 bases between the two ends. CDR3 size: 15 residues. Germline V gene lookup returns CDR1 SGHAT and CDR2 FQNNGV. The CDR3 sequence is CASSKSTLRNTEAFF. CDR3 in DNA: TGTGCCAGCAGCAAATCGACCCTTCGGAACACTGAAGCTTTCTTT.

This clonotype showed up just a few times. V usage is TRBV7-2 and J usage is TRBJ2-7; 7 nucleotides agree with TRBD1. The CDR3 length is 16 residues. From germline, CDR1 is SGHTA and CDR2 FQGNSA. After removal of 0 bases from V and 3 bases from J, the junction contained 8 bases not matched to a gene. CDR3 sequence: CASSLATGWVNYEQYF. The CDR3 DNA is TGTGCCAGCAGCTTAGCGACAGGGTGGGTTAACTACGAGCAGTACTTC.

This clonotype appeared a few times. This sequence joins TRBV30 and TRBJ2-5; TRBD2 aligns across 9 bases. CDR1 is GTSNPN, CDR2 SVGIG, per germline (reference sequence). The CDR3 has 14 residues. V dropped 3 bases and J dropped 4; count of bases not matched to a gene: 6. The CDR3 bases are TGTGCCTGGAGGCTAGCGGGACTAGGAGAGACCCAGTACTTC. This encodes CAWRLAGLGETQYF.

The count of this clonotype is one. The chain joins TRBV7-9 to TRBJ2-5; 9 nucleotides match TRBD1. This CDR3 is 15 amino acids long. Trimming removed 3 bases from V and 4 bases from J; junction bases left unmatched: 6. In germline, CDR1 is SEHNR, CDR2 FQNEAQ (reference sequence). CDR3 in DNA: TGTGCCAGCAGCTTCGGGGACAGGGATTTAGAGACCCAGTACTTC. This sequence encodes CASSFGDRDLETQYF.

The J gene is TRBJ2-7, the V gene TRBV10-3; D remains unclear. Deletions cut 6 bases from V and 0 bases from J, with 12 bases between. The CDR3 spans 14 residues. The V gene's germline CDR1 is ENHRY and CDR2 SYGVKD. CDR3 DNA sequence: TGTGCCATCAGCGACCGAGGCAGCTCCTACGAGCAGTACTTC. It specifies CAISDRGSSYEQYF.

The rearrangement uses TRBV29-1 and TRBJ1-1; 9 bases are shared with TRBD1. Germline V gene sequence: CDR1 SQVTM, CDR2 ANQGSEA. V gave up 7 bases and J gave up 11 bases; unmatched junction bases: 5. The CDR3 runs to 10 residues. The CDR3 sequence: CSGGDRVAFF. The CDR3 DNA reads as TGCAGCGGGGGGGACAGGGTCGCTTTCTTT.

This clonotype was seen at least ten times. The V call is TRBV6-1, the J call TRBJ1-1; D is uncertain. The ends were cut back, 8 bases at V and 1 base at J, with 8 bases in the middle. CDR3 length equals 12 residues. From germline, CDR1 is MNHNS and CDR2 SASEGT. The DNA of the CDR3 is TGTGCCAGCCGACCTTCGAACACTGAAGCTTTCTTT. This gives the protein CASRPSNTEAFF.

The gene calls are TRBV20-1 and TRBJ2-7; possible D gene TRBD2, 6 bases. CDR3 length: 13 residues. Germline V gene lookup returns CDR1 DFQATT and CDR2 SNEGSKA (reference sequence). V was cut by 1 base and J by 5 bases, with 12 bases left in between. CDR3 DNA sequence: TGCAGTGCTAGAGCGGGAGTAATTAACGAGCAGTACTTC. Translating it yields CSARAGVINEQYF.

In its sample, this clonotype was seen once. The J gene is TRBJ1-2, the V gene TRBV19, with a tentative D call TRBD1 (6 bases). Germline CDR1 LNHDA, CDR2 SQIVND (reference sequence). V lost 8 bases and J lost 8, with 21 bases in between. CDR3 length: 14 residues. The CDR3 bases are TGTGCCAGTCAACCTACAGGGACAACGGGGGGCTACACCTTC. Its protein product is CASQPTGTTGGYTF.

This clonotype was observed a few times. The CDR3 region has the DNA TGTGCCAGCAGTCGCGCGGGCTTCTCTGGAAACACCATATATTTT. Translating it yields CASSRAGFSGNTIYF. The V gene is TRBV12-3 or TRBV12-4, the J gene TRBJ1-3; D remains ambiguous. V was trimmed by 5 bases and J by 0 bases, leaving 11 bases between them. The CDR3 has 15 residues.

CDR3 loop: CASSIQQGKVGGYTF. DNA of the CDR3: TGTGCCAGCAGCATACAACAGGGGAAAGTTGGTGGCTACACCTTC. J is TRBJ1-2 and V is TRBV7-9; 7 bases line up with TRBD1. Germline values: CDR1 SEHNR, CDR2 FQNEAQ (reference sequence). This CDR3 has 15 residues. The V and J ends lost 5 bases and 7 bases, in that order; junction bases with no gene match: 13.

Only a few counts were recorded for this clonotype. CDR3 protein: CASSLPGQQYEQYF. CDR3 bases: TGTGCCAGCAGTTTACCGGGACAACAGTACGAGCAGTACTTC. The V and J genes are TRBV28 and TRBJ2-7, with D maybe TRBD1 (6 bases). This CDR3 is 14 amino acids long. Germline CDR1 and CDR2: MDHEN and SYDVKM. Between the trimmed V and J ends, which lost 2 bases and 4 bases, there was a span of 12 bases.

This clonotype showed up many times. The chain couples TRBV2 to TRBJ1-2; D is possibly TRBD1 (5 bases). V was shortened by 5 bases and J by 7 bases, with 5 bases between the two germline ends. Germline CDR1 SNHLY, CDR2 FYNNEI. The CDR3 length is 10 residues. The CDR3 DNA sequence: TGTGCCAGCAGTAGGGGTGGCTACACCTTC. Its protein product is CASSRGGYTF. The complete variable domain, with remaining parts taken from reference TRBV2 and TRBJ1-2, reads EPEVTQTPSHQVTQMGQEVILRCVPISNHLYFYWYRQILGQKVEFLVSFYNNEISEKSEIFDDQFSVERPDGSNFTLKIRSTKLEDSAMYFCASSRGGYTFGSGTRLTVV.

A few counts support this clonotype. This rearrangement joins TRBV6-2 or TRBV6-3 to TRBJ2-7, with 9 bases aligning to TRBD1. Per the germline V gene, CDR1 is MNHEY and CDR2 is SVGEGT. This CDR3 is built from 15 residues. The junction had 11 bases not matched to a gene; V was cut back by 6 bases and J by 5 bases. The CDR3: CASSPPGQGPHEQYF. DNA for the CDR3: TGTGCCAGCAGCCCCCCGGGACAGGGACCCCACGAGCAGTACTTC.

This clonotype was recorded at least ten times. This chain uses TRBV12-3 or TRBV12-4 with TRBJ1-2; D is unresolved. Between the trimmed V and J ends, which lost 1 base and 0 bases, there was a span of 12 bases. The CDR3 runs to 16 residues. The CDR3 sequence is CASSLVSVRPNYGYTF. The CDR3 DNA is TGTGCCAGCAGTTTAGTCTCGGTCAGACCTAACTATGGCTACACCTTC.

Comment on this clonotype: Mismatch with germline at one junction end may stem from a read error. The chain uses TRBV5-4 and TRBJ1-5; D possibly corresponds to TRBD1 (6 bases). The CDR3 totals 14 residues. Per the germline V gene, CDR1 is SGHNT and CDR2 is YYREEE (reference sequence). CDR3 in DNA: TGTGACAGCAGCTTCACAGGGAGCAATCAGCCCCAGCATTTT. Translated: CDSSFTGSNQPQHF.

This clonotype was detected ten times or more. The chain couples TRBV12-3 or TRBV12-4 to TRBJ1-1; D is uncertain. The CDR3 loop spans 13 amino acids. V gave up 2 bases and J gave up 4 bases, with 8 bases separating them. CDR3 region: CASSLRESTEAFF. DNA of the CDR3: TGTGCCAGCAGTTTAAGGGAATCCACTGAAGCTTTCTTT.

A note on this clonotype: At one boundary the junction diverges from the germline segment, which might be a read error. This chain connects TRBV6-2 or TRBV6-3 to TRBJ1-4; D might be TRBD1 (6 bases). The CDR3 is 14 amino acids. CDR1 is MNHEY, CDR2 SVGEGT, per germline. CDR3 sequence (DNA): TGTGCCAGCGGGGGCACAACAACTAATGAAGAACTGTTTTTT. It specifies CASGGTTTNEELFF.